This T cell receptor beta chain was sequenced for a study of CD8 T cells in Susac syndrome. The overall study: Treatment status at blood draw for the Susac syndrome patients was therapy-naive, corticosteroids, or intravenous immunoglobulin alone.

Germline CDR1 DFQATT, CDR2 SNEGSKA (reference sequence). Trimming removed 2 bases at V and 0 bases at J, with 10 bases between. CDR3 length equals 14 residues. Negative magnetic isolation gave CD8+ and CD4+ cells; FACS enriched CD8+ TEMRA. Roughly 0.45 to 1 ug RNA was reverse transcribed with random hexamers. Via MiXCR, TCRdb re-called the immunoSEQ multiplex PCR reads, giving one row per CDR3 protein. The data hold about 150,000 distinct CDR3 sequences, with roughly 96% observed a single time. V gene TRBV20-1 combines with J gene TRBJ1-1; D uncertain. Input material: CD4+ T cells from PBMCs. This receptor was identified in a human donor with Susac syndrome. This chain's CDR3 is CSARSGVMNTEAFF. CDR3 coding DNA: TGCAGTGCTAGATCCGGCGTCATGAACACTGAAGCTTTCTTT.